A single sample is the source of the 19 T cell receptor beta chains below, sequenced in a study of blood T cells in healthy people across ages. PCR was performed a second time for roughly 7 to 12 cycles using a sample-barcoded 5' primer and a J-beta primer mix. MiXCR was run by TCRdb on the 5' RACE reads, yielding one entry per CDR3 protein. The table records 600,000 to 850,000 distinct CDR3 sequences, roughly 44% of them present only once. The sample comprised blood. The receptor set was obtained from an older woman in good health.

On this clonotype itself: Relative to the germline gene, one junction end is altered; a read error may explain this. The chain joins TRBV29-1 to TRBJ2-7; D may be TRBD2 (6 bases). CDR1 and CDR2 from the germline V gene are SQVTM and ANQGSEA. The CDR3 covers 14 residues. CDR3 in DNA: TGCAGCGTTCAAGAGGGAGGTCTCTCCTACGAGCAGTACTTC. The encoded protein is CSVQEGGLSYEQYF.

Only a few counts were recorded for this clonotype. The chain couples TRBV5-1 to TRBJ2-5; unclear D gene. CDR3 length equals 13 residues. Trimming left V 1 base short and J 11 bases short, with 15 bases between. CDR1 and CDR2 (germline): SGHRS, YFSETQ. The CDR3 DNA is TGCGCCAGCAGCTTGTGGGGTTACAATGAGCAGTACTTC. Protein product: CASSLWGYNEQYF.

This clonotype was counted at least ten times. The rearrangement uses TRBV20-1 and TRBJ2-3; D call uncertain. Germline assignment: CDR1 DFQATT and CDR2 SNEGSKA (reference sequence). Between the trimmed V and J ends, which lost 2 bases and 0 bases, there was a span of 3 bases. CDR3 length: 12 residues. The DNA for the CDR3 is TGCAGTGCTAGACAGAGCACAGATACGCAGTATTTT. Translation: CSARQSTDTQYF.

The gene calls are TRBV6-5 and TRBJ2-4; D is possibly TRBD1 or TRBD2 (5 bases each). CDR1 and CDR2 from the germline V gene are MNHEY and SVGAGI. Trimming shortened V by 2 bases and J by 8 bases, and 13 bases separated the two germline ends. The CDR3 is made up of 14 amino acids. The CDR3 spells CASSYDVGVDIQYF. In DNA form, the CDR3 reads TGTGCCAGCAGTTACGACGTGGGGGTGGACATTCAGTACTTC.

V is TRBV6-4 and J is TRBJ2-1, with D tentatively TRBD1 (5 bases). The CDR3 consists of 14 residues. Germline loops: CDR1 MRHNA, CDR2 SNTAGT. V dropped 0 bases and J dropped 5 bases, with 8 bases sitting between them. CDR3 sequence (DNA): TGTGCCAGCAGTGACTCGAACAGGCACAATGAGCAGTTCTTC. This sequence encodes CASSDSNRHNEQFF.

A note on this clonotype: The germline gene is not matched at one end of the junction; a read error may be the cause. The CDR3 region has the DNA TGTGCCAGCAGTAACCTCATATCTAGCACAGGTACGCAGTATTTT. Amino acids: CASSNLISSTGTQYF. The chain recombines TRBV6-5 with TRBJ2-3; TRBD1 or TRBD2 may be the D gene (5 bases each). This CDR3 comprises 15 residues. CDR1 and CDR2 from the germline V gene are MNHEY and SVGAGI.

The rearrangement uses TRBV20-1 and TRBJ1-6, with a weak D call TRBD1 (6 bases). This CDR3 contains 14 residues. Per the germline V gene, CDR1 is DFQATT and CDR2 is SNEGSKA (reference sequence). The V end lost 0 bases, the J end lost 10 bases, and 13 bases lay between the germline ends. Here the CDR3 DNA reads TGCAGTGCTAGAGAGGGGGCAGGGTCCTCACCCCTCCACTTT. Its protein product is CSAREGAGSSPLHF.

A few counts support this clonotype. V is TRBV28 and J is TRBJ2-7, with a tentative D call TRBD2 (6 bases). Germline-derived CDR1 and CDR2 are MDHEN and SYDVKM. This CDR3 comprises 12 residues. Trimming took 8 bases from V and 0 from J, leaving 8 bases between them. This chain's CDR3 is CASLTSSYEQYF. Here the CDR3 DNA reads TGTGCCAGCCTGACTAGCTCCTACGAGCAGTACTTC. Full variable domain (missing parts from reference TRBV28 and TRBJ2-7): DVKVTQSSRYLVKRTGEKVFLECVQDMDHENMFWYRQDPGLGLRLIYFSYDVKMKEKGDIPEGYSVSREKKERFSLILESASTNQTSMYLCASLTSSYEQYFGPGTRLTVT.

This clonotype was seen only a few times. The CDR3 sequence is CSAKTDLWGWEQFF. In nucleotides, the CDR3 is TGCAGTGCCAAGACGGACCTGTGGGGGTGGGAGCAGTTCTTC. V and J are TRBV20-1 and TRBJ2-1; perhaps D is TRBD1 or TRBD2 (5 bases each). Germline V gene sequence: CDR1 DFQATT, CDR2 SNEGSKA (reference sequence). The CDR3 has 14 amino acids. V was clipped by 6 bases and J by 10 bases, with 22 bases between them.

As to this clonotype: One base away lies a much larger clone, so this may be a sequencing read error. The V call is TRBV7-3, the J call TRBJ2-7; TRBD1 aligns across 10 bases. Trimming cost V 5 bases and J 7 bases; bases outside gene matches: 11. CDR1 is SGHTA and CDR2 is FQGTGA in the germline V gene. The CDR3 runs to 15 residues. CDR3 in amino acids: CASSAGTGALNEQYF. The CDR3 coding sequence is TGTGCCAGCAGCGCCGGGACAGGGGCTTTGAATGAGCAGTACTTC.

This chain connects TRBV5-1 to TRBJ2-2; no clear D gene. Between the trimmed V and J ends, which lost 2 bases and 1 base, there was a span of 6 bases. The germline V gene encodes CDR1 SGHRS and CDR2 YFSETQ. The CDR3 contains 14 residues. The CDR3 reads CASSLTENTGELFF. The CDR3, as DNA: TGCGCCAGCAGCTTAACGGAGAACACCGGGGAGCTGTTTTTT. Supplemented by reference TRBV5-1 and TRBJ2-2, the full variable domain reads KAGVTQTPRYLIKTRGQQVTLSCSPISGHRSVSWYQQTPGQGLQFLFEYFSETQRNKGNFPGRFSGRQFSNSRSEMNVSTLELGDSALYLCASSLTENTGELFFGEGSRLTVL.

DNA for the CDR3: TGTGCCAGCAGCCAAGATGCCATGAGTGACGAGGGCTACACCTTC. Translation: CASSQDAMSDEGYTF. V and J are TRBV4-2 and TRBJ1-2; D is undetermined. The germline V gene has CDR1 LGHNA and CDR2 YNFKEQ. This CDR3 is 15 amino acids long. Trimming took 0 bases from V and 8 from J, leaving 16 bases between them.

Note on this clonotype: An end of the junction does not agree with germline; a read error may underlie this. This chain connects TRBV29-1 to TRBJ2-5; 16 bases line up with TRBD2. The CDR3 is 17 amino acids. Per the germline V gene, CDR1 is SQVTM and CDR2 is ANQGSEA. The CDR3 sequence: CSVEGTSGRAYYNEQYF. CDR3 DNA: TGCAGCGTCGAAGGGACTAGCGGGAGGGCCTATTACAATGAGCAGTACTTC.

The rearrangement joins TRBV20-1 to TRBJ2-4; 7 nucleotides match TRBD2. The CDR3 is 15 residues long. V was pared by 2 bases and J by 0 bases, with 4 bases of the junction left unmatched. The germline CDR1 and CDR2 sequences are DFQATT and SNEGSKA (reference sequence). The CDR3 here is CSARRAGLAKNIQYF. CDR3 DNA sequence: TGCAGTGCTAGAAGAGCGGGGTTAGCCAAAAACATTCAGTACTTC.

The chain couples TRBV7-2 to TRBJ1-2; perhaps TRBD1 as D (6 bases). This CDR3 spans 15 amino acids. The V end lost 5 bases, the J end lost 2 bases, and 15 bases lay between the germline ends. Germline lookup yields CDR1 SGHTA and CDR2 FQGNSA. The CDR3: CASSPNTGQNYGYTF. The CDR3 DNA sequence: TGTGCCAGCAGCCCAAATACAGGACAGAACTATGGCTACACCTTC.

The chain has TRBV27 and TRBJ2-1, with TRBD2 identical over 7 bases. This CDR3 has 17 residues. CDR1 and CDR2 from the germline V gene are MNHEY and SMNVEV (reference sequence). V lost 5 bases and J lost 4; bases outside the gene matches: 14. CDR3 coding DNA: TGTGCCAGCAGTCTCCCTTCTGGCGGGAGCGTATACAATGAGCAGTTCTTC. Its translation: CASSLPSGGSVYNEQFF.

The rearrangement joins TRBV9 to TRBJ2-3; D unclear. The V gene lost 0 bases and the J gene lost 0 bases, with 11 bases spanning the gap. Looked up from germline, CDR1 is SGDLS and CDR2 is YYNGEE. CDR3 length: 16 residues. The CDR3 sequence: CASSVGVGSSTDTQYF. In DNA, the CDR3 is TGTGCCAGCAGCGTAGGAGTGGGATCTAGCACAGATACGCAGTATTTT.

The chain employs TRBV6-2 or TRBV6-3 and TRBJ2-3, with 9 positions matching TRBD2. The CDR3 contains 17 residues. The J segment lost 7 bases and the V segment lost 0 bases, leaving 11 bases of the junction unmatched. Looked up from germline, CDR1 is MNHEY and CDR2 is SVGEGT. CDR3 residues: CASSYSGRGGGAHTQYF. CDR3 nucleotides: TGTGCCAGCAGTTACTCCGGGCGTGGCGGGGGGGCGCATACGCAGTATTTT.

For the CDR3, the DNA is TGCAGCGTAAACAGGGGCAATGAGCAGTACTTC. This sequence encodes CSVNRGNEQYF. The chain links TRBV29-1 to TRBJ2-1; TRBD1 matches at 7 bases. The DNA end is a closer match to TRBJ2-7, so the J assignment may be wrong. Germline V gene lookup returns CDR1 SQVTM and CDR2 ANQGSEA. This CDR3 has 11 residues.